The source of this T cell receptor (beta chain) is a study of blood T cell repertoires in COVID-19. In the study's own analysis: Nucleated cell number was recorded as an estimate derived from reference gene primer amplification. Profiled with immunoSEQ multiplex PCR; TCRdb holds only in-frame clones, not every one. From that table come the V and J calls and clone size; the DNA was used to work out D and trimming. The data hold 250,000 to 350,000 clones, with around four fifths observed a single time. Input material: peripheral blood. The receptor was isolated from a woman aged 45-59 years with active or convalescent COVID-19.

The CDR3 DNA reads TGTGCCAGCTCACCTTTAACTCCGGGACAGGGCCACGAGCAGTACTTC. Translation gives CASSPLTPGQGHEQYF. The V call is TRBV18, the J call TRBJ2-7, with TRBD1 matching over 9 bases. Losses at the gene ends were 3 bases for V and 5 bases for J; bases not matched to a gene: 11. The length of the CDR3 is 16 residues. CDR1 and CDR2 (germline): KGHSH, LQKENI.